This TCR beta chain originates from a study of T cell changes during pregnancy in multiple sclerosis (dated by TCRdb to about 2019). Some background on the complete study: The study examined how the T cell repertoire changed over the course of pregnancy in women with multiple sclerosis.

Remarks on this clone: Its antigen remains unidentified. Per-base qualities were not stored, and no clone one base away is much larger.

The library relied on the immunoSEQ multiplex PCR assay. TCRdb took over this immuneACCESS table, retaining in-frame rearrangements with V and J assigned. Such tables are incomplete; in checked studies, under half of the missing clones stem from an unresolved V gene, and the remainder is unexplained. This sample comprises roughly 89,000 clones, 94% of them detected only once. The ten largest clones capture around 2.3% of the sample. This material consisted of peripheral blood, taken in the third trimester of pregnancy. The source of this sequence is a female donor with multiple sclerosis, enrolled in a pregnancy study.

The CDR3 loop reads CASSPRTGANTGELFF. The sequence in DNA is TGCGCCAGCAGCCCAAGGACAGGGGCGAACACCGGGGAGCTGTTTTTT. Recombination joined TRBV5-1 with TRBJ2-2; 9 of the junction bases match TRBD1. CDR1 and CDR2, looked up from the germline V gene, are SGHRS and YFSETQ. Here V drops 4 bases and J drops 0 bases, and the junction holds 4 bases not matched to any gene. Counted from cysteine to phenylalanine, this CDR3 has 16 amino acids. CDR3 DNA is the only sequence kept; it has 48 bases, read in frame from the first base.